This T cell receptor (beta chain) came from a study of T cells in Graves' hyperthyroidism and ophthalmopathy. Whole-study results and caveats: Ophthalmopathy, as predicted by the model, came a median around 7 months after the prediction.

Exclusions: uncontrolled infection, other autoimmune disease, pregnancy, lactation. Notes on this clonotype: Its antigen remains unknown.

Researchers took RNA transcripts and amplified the TCR beta CDR3 regions from them. TCR CDR3 underwent first-round RT-PCR with the HTBI primer set. TCRdb re-derived calls from the multiplex PCR reads in MiXCR, one entry per CDR3 protein. The sample has approximately 330,000 distinct CDR3 sequences; 15% to 20% are singletons. CDR3 size: 14 residues. CDR1 is LNHNV, CDR2 YYDKDF, per germline (reference sequence). V was shortened by 0 bases and J by 4 bases, with 9 bases between the two germline ends. This clonotype originated in a woman aged 50 to 65 with Graves' hyperthyroidism. Sequencing was performed on blood. The V and J genes are TRBV15 and TRBJ1-1, with a tentative D call TRBD1 (5 bases). CDR3: CATSRDRVSTEAFF. The CDR3 nucleotides are TGTGCCACCAGCAGAGACAGGGTAAGCACTGAAGCTTTCTTT.